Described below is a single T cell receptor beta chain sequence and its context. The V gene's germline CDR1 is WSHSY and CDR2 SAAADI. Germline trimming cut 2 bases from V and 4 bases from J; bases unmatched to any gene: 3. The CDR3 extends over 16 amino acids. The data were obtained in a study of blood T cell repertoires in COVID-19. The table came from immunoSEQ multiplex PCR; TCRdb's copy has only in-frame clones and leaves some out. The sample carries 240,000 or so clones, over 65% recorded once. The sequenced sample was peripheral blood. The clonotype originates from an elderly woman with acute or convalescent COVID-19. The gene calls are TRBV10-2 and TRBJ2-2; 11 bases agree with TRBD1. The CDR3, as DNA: TGCGCCAGCAGTGAGGTGGGACAGGGGGGCACCGGGGAGCTGTTTTTT. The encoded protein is CASSEVGQGGTGELFF.